The rows below give T cell receptor beta chains drawn from one sample of a study of blood T cells in healthy people across ages. TCRdb re-derived calls from the 5' RACE reads in MiXCR, one entry per CDR3 protein. The sample records 1,500,000 or so distinct CDR3 sequences, approximately 42% being singletons. Sequencing was carried out using blood. The receptors come from a woman aged 18-35 years in good health. Each CDR3 is given with its conserved first and last residue. A D gene is named only where the DNA matches it firmly. Part of the rows lack a size; the others show once, few, many or a class for expanded clones.

size,D,J,V,CDR3,DNA
-,-,TRBJ1-1,TRBV10-3,CAISGSAGGGGTEAFF,TGTGCCATCAGTGGGTCAGCGGGCGGCGGGGGCACTGAAGCTTTCTTT
-,TRBD1,TRBJ2-1,TRBV6-2/TRBV6-3,CASRSGQGAKGEQFF,TGTGCCAGCAGATCCGGACAGGGGGCAAAGGGTGAGCAGTTCTTC
-,-,TRBJ1-2,TRBV4-3,CASSQGPQGSNYGHTF,TGCGCCAGCAGCCAAGGCCCACAGGGCTCTAACTATGGCCACACCTTC
few,-,TRBJ2-7,TRBV4-3,CASSQDPFLYEQYF,TGCGCCAGCAGCCAAGACCCGTTCCTTTACGAGCAGTACTTC
-,-,TRBJ2-6,TRBV7-8,CASSLAGRGFTGANVLTF,TGTGCCAGCAGCTTAGCGGGCAGGGGCTTCACTGGGGCCAACGTCCTGACTTTC
few,-,TRBJ2-1,TRBV21-1,CASSKERGAGNGFF,TGTGCCAGCAGCAAGGAGAGAGGTGCTGGGAACGGGTTCTTC
-,-,TRBJ1-6,TRBV15,CATSRPSTANSPLHF,TGTGCCACCAGCAGACCTTCGACAGCTAATTCACCCCTCCACTTT
-,-,TRBJ1-2,TRBV20-1,CSANLPTNYGYTF,TGCAGTGCTAACCTACCCACTAACTACGGCTACACCTTC
-,-,TRBJ1-6,TRBV20-1,CSARDPTANSPLHF,TGCAGTGCTAGAGATCCTACTGCAAATTCACCCCTCCACTTT
-,TRBD1,TRBJ2-7,TRBV6-2/TRBV6-3,CASSYGDRSSDEQYF,TGTGCCAGCAGTTACGGGGACAGATCCTCCGACGAGCAGTACTTC
few,-,TRBJ2-1,TRBV20-1,CSASINEQFF,TGCAGTGCTAGTATCAATGAGCAGTTCTTC
few,TRBD1,TRBJ1-1,TRBV10-3,CAVRQGKVDGAFF,TGTGCCGTACGACAGGGTAAGGTGGATGGAGCTTTCTTT
-,-,TRBJ2-1,TRBV4-3,CASSQGSSFNEQFF,TGCGCCAGCAGCCAAGGATCGAGTTTCAATGAGCAGTTCTTC
-,-,TRBJ1-6,TRBV4-1,CASSQDSGISANSPLHF,TGCGCCAGCAGCCAAGATTCGGGGATTTCTGCTAATTCACCCCTCCACTTT
-,-,TRBJ2-5,TRBV12-5,CASGPSRETQYF,TGTGCTAGTGGCCCCTCCCGAGAGACCCAGTACTTC
-,TRBD1,TRBJ2-7,TRBV6-2/TRBV6-3,CASSYIGTGFYEQYF,TGTGCCAGCAGTTACATCGGGACAGGGTTCTACGAGCAGTACTTC
-,-,TRBJ1-2,TRBV12-3/TRBV12-4,CASTPGLQANYGYTF,TGTGCCAGCACCCCTGGACTCCAGGCTAACTATGGCTACACCTTC
few,TRBD2,TRBJ2-7,TRBV5-1,CASSSKLAGGPYEQYF,TGCGCCAGCAGCTCTAAACTAGCGGGAGGGCCTTACGAGCAGTACTTC
many,-,TRBJ1-1,TRBV20-1,CSAPKAGAIEAFF,TGCAGTGCTCCAAAGGCGGGGGCTATTGAAGCTTTCTTT
-,TRBD2,TRBJ2-7,TRBV4-3,CASSLGRAGDLYNEQYF,TGCGCCAGCAGCCTAGGACGGGCGGGGGACCTCTACAATGAGCAGTACTTC
-,TRBD1,TRBJ2-3,TRBV12-3/TRBV12-4,CASSLRGQPVDTQYF,TGTGCCAGCAGTTTGAGGGGACAGCCGGTGGATACGCAGTATTTT
few,-,TRBJ2-5,TRBV11-2,CASRLIERETQYF,TGTGCCAGCAGACTGATCGAGCGAGAGACCCAGTACTTC
-,-,TRBJ1-1,TRBV20-1,CSARDQGTHTEAFF,TGCAGTGCTAGAGATCAAGGGACCCACACTGAAGCTTTCTTT
-,TRBD2,TRBJ2-3,TRBV30,CAWSLAGGGDTQYF,TGTGCCTGGAGTTTAGCGGGGGGAGGAGATACGCAGTATTTT
-,-,TRBJ2-2,TRBV4-3,CASSQDWGAENTGELFF,TGCGCCAGCAGCCAAGATTGGGGGGCGGAGAACACCGGGGAGCTGTTTTTT
few,-,TRBJ1-2,TRBV6-5,CATRQANYGYTF,TGTGCCACCCGACAGGCCAACTATGGCTACACCTTC
-,-,TRBJ2-1,TRBV6-2/TRBV6-3,CASSAGTWIRDEQFF,TGTGCCAGCAGTGCCGGGACGTGGATTCGGGATGAGCAGTTCTTC
few,TRBD1,TRBJ1-5,TRBV29-1,CSVEAGTGQPQHF,TGCAGCGTTGAAGCCGGGACAGGGCAGCCCCAGCATTTT
few,TRBD2,TRBJ2-7,TRBV10-3,CAIRETSVFNEQYF,TGTGCCATCAGGGAGACTAGCGTTTTCAACGAGCAGTACTTC
-,-,TRBJ1-1,TRBV12-3/TRBV12-4,CASNPGVRHTNEAFF,TGTGCCAGCAATCCCGGGGTTAGACATACAAATGAAGCTTTCTTT
-,TRBD1,TRBJ1-1,TRBV29-1,CSVEGEGALSSEAFF,TGCAGCGTTGAAGGAGAGGGGGCCCTAAGCTCTGAAGCTTTCTTT
-,-,TRBJ2-7,TRBV3-1,CASSPSGVSYNEQYF,TGTGCCAGCAGCCCCTCCGGGGTCTCCTACAATGAGCAGTACTTC
-,TRBD1,TRBJ1-4,TRBV7-8,CASSNDRDGIEKLFF,TGTGCCAGCAGCAACGACAGGGATGGGATTGAAAAACTGTTTTTT
-,TRBD1,TRBJ1-2,TRBV12-3/TRBV12-4,CASSLAGGQGGGYTF,TGTGCCAGCAGTTTAGCCGGGGGACAGGGGGGTGGCTACACCTTC
-,TRBD2,TRBJ2-7,TRBV20-1,CSAQSGGRVEQYF,TGCAGTGCTCAAAGCGGGGGCCGGGTCGAGCAGTACTTC
-,TRBD2,TRBJ2-1,TRBV6-5,CASSYGGLAGNEQFF,TGTGCCAGCAGTTACGGTGGGCTAGCGGGCAATGAGCAGTTCTTC
-,TRBD2,TRBJ2-7,TRBV7-3,CVSSLASGRASEQYF,TGTGTCAGCAGCTTAGCTAGCGGGAGGGCCTCCGAGCAGTACTTC
-,TRBD2,TRBJ2-3,TRBV12-3/TRBV12-4,CASSVAGGLGRGDTQYF,TGTGCCAGCAGTGTAGCGGGAGGGCTTGGGCGGGGAGATACGCAGTATTTT
few,-,TRBJ2-7,TRBV3-1,CASSQAQGFEQYF,TGTGCCAGCAGCCAAGCACAGGGTTTCGAGCAGTACTTC
many,TRBD2,TRBJ2-3,TRBV6-5,CASSYGAGGVDTQYF,TGTGCCAGCAGTTACGGAGCGGGGGGGGTAGATACGCAGTATTTT
-,-,TRBJ2-2,TRBV7-2,CAISLATNGGELFF,TGTGCCATCAGCTTAGCGACTAACGGAGGGGAGCTGTTTTTT